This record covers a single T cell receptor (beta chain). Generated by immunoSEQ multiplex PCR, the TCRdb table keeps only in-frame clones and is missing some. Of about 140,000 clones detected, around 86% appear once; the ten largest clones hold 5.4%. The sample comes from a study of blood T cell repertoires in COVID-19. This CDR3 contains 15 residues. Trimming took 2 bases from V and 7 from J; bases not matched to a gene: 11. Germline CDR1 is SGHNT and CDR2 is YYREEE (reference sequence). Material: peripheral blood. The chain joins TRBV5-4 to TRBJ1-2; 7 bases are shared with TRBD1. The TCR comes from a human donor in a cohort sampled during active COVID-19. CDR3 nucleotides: TGTGCCAGCAGCTTTGAAATTGGCAGGGGGGTTGGCTACACCTTC. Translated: CASSFEIGRGVGYTF.